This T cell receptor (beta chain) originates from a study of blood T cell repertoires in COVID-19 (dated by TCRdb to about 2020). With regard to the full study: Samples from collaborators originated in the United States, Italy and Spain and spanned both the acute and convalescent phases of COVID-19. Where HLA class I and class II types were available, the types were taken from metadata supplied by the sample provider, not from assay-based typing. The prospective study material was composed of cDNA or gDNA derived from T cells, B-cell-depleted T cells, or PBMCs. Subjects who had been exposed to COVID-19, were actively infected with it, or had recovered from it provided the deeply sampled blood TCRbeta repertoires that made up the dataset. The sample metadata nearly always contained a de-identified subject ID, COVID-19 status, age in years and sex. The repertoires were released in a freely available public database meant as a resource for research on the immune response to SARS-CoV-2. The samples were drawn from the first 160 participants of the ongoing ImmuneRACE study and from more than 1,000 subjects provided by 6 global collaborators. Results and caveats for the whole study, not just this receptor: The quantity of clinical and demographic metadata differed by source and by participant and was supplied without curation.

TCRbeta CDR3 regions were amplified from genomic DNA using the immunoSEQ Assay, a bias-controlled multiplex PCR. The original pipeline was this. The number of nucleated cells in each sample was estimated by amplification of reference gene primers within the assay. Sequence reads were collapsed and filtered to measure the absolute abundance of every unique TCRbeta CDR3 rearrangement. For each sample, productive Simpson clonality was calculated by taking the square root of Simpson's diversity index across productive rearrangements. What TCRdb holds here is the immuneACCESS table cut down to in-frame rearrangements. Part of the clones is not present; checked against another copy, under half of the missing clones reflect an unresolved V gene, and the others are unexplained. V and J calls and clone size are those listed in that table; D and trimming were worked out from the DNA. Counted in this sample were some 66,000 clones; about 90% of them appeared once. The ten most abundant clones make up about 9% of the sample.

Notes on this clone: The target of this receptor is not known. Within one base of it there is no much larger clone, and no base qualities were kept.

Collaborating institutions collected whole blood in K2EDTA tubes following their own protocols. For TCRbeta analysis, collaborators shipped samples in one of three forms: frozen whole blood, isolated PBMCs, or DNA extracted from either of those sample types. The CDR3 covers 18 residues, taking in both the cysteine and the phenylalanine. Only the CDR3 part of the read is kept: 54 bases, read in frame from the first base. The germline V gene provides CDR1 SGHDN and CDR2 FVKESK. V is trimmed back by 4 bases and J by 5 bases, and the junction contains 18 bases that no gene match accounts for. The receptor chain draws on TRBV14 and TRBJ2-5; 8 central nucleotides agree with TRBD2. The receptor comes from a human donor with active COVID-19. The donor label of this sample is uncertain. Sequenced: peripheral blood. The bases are TGTGCCAGCAGCCCTCGGCTAGCGGGTAGTCTAGAAGGGGAGACCCAGTACTTC. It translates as CASSPRLAGSLEGETQYF.